Listed here is a single T cell receptor beta chain. Its antigen is unidentified. This record comes from a study of identical twins. From germline, CDR1 is SNHLY and CDR2 FYNNEI. The CDR3 contains 15 residues. The junction had 10 bases not matched to a gene; V was cut back by 8 bases and J by 5 bases. TCRdb independently ran MiXCR on the 5' RACE reads; one entry per CDR3 protein. The table lists 500,000 to 700,000 distinct CDR3 sequences, around 7.4% of them singletons. Regarding the study as a whole: Recombination models fit unrelated individuals' TCR alpha sharing but underestimated twins'.

These sequences were also reported in another study, on yellow fever vaccine responses in identical twins.

The specimen was PBMCs. The clonotype was recovered from a woman aged 18-29 years in good health. The chain has TRBV2 and TRBJ1-5, with 9 bases that match TRBD1. The CDR3 reads CASATDRGTHQPQHF. The CDR3 region has the DNA TGTGCCAGCGCAACAGACAGGGGGACCCATCAGCCCCAGCATTTT. The full variable domain, rest sourced from reference TRBV2 and TRBJ1-5, is EPEVTQTPSHQVTQMGQEVILRCVPISNHLYFYWYRQILGQKVEFLVSFYNNEISEKSEIFDDQFSVERPDGSNFTLKIRSTKLEDSAMYFCASATDRGTHQPQHFGDGTRLSIL.